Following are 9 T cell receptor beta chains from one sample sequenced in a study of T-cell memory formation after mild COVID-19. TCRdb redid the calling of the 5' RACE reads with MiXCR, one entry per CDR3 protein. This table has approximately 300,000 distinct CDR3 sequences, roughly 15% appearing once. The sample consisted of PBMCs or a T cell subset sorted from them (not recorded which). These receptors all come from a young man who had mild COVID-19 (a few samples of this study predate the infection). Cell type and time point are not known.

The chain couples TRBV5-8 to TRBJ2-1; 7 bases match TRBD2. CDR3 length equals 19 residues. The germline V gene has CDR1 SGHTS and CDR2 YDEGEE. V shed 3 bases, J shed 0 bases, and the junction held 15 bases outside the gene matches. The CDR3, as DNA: TGTGCCAGCAGCTCCCGCCGCCGACTAGCTGGGGGCTCCTACAATGAGCAGTTCTTC. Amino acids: CASSSRRRLAGGSYNEQFF. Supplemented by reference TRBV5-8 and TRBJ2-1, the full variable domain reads EAGVTQSPTHLIKTRGQQATLRCSPISGHTSVYWYQQALGLGLQFLLWYDEGEERNRGNFPPRFSGRQFPNYSSELNVNALELEDSALYLCASSSRRRLAGGSYNEQFFGPGTRLTVL.

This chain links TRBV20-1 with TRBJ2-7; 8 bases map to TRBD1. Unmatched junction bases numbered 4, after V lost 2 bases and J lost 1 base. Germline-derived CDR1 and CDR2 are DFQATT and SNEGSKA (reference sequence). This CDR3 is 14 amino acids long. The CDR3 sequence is CSARRTGPSYEQYV. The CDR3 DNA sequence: TGCAGTGCTAGAAGGACAGGGCCTTCCTACGAGCAGTACGTC.

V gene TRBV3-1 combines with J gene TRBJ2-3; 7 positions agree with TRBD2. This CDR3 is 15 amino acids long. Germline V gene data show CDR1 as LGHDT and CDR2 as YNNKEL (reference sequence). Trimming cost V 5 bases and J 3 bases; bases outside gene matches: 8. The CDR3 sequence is CASSLGLVLTDTQYF. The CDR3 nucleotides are TGTGCCAGCAGCTTAGGACTAGTTTTGACAGATACGCAGTATTTT.

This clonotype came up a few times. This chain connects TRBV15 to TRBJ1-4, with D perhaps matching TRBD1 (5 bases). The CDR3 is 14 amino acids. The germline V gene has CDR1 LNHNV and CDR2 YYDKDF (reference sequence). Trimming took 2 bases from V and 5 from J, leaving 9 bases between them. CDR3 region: CATSRQGRNEKLFF. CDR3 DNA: TGTGCCACCAGCAGACAGGGAAGGAATGAAAAACTGTTTTTT.

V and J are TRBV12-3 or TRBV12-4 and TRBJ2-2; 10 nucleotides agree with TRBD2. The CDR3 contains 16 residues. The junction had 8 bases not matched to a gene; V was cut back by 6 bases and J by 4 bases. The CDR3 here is CASRPTSGVITGELFF. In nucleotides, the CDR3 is TGTGCCAGCAGACCCACTAGCGGGGTGATCACCGGGGAGCTGTTTTTT.

CDR3: CASSFNDRPHEQFF. As DNA, the CDR3 is TGTGCCAGCAGTTTCAACGACCGGCCCCATGAGCAGTTCTTC. The chain recombines TRBV27 with TRBJ2-1, with D hard to call. This CDR3 has 14 residues. V was trimmed by 3 bases and J by 8 bases, leaving 14 bases between them. Germline V gene lookup returns CDR1 MNHEY and CDR2 SMNVEV (reference sequence).

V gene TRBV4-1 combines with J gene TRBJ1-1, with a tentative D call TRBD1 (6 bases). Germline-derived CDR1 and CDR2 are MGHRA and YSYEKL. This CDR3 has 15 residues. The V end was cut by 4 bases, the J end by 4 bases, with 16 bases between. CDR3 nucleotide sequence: TGCGCCAGCAGCCCCCGAGGGGGGGTAACCACTGAAGCTTTCTTT. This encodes CASSPRGGVTTEAFF.

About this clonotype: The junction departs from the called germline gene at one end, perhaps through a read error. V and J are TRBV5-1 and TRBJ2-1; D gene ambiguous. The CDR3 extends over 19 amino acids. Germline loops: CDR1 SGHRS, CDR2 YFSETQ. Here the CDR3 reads CASSLAVSRNLPAYNEQLF. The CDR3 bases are TGCGCCAGCAGCTTGGCCGTCAGTAGGAATCTACCAGCTTACAATGAGCAGCTCTTC.

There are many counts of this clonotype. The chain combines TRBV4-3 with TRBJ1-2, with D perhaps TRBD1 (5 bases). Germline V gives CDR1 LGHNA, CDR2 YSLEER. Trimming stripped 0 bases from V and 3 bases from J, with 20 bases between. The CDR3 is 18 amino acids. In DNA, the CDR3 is TGCGCCAGCAGCCAAGATCTTTTGGACTCGACAGCGTACTATGGCTACACCTTC. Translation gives CASSQDLLDSTAYYGYTF.